This TCR beta chain was recorded in a study of T-cell memory formation after mild COVID-19. Whole-study context: In these data, TCR clusters were largely donor specific. Findings and limits, study-wide: There was no confirmation that second-wave clones peaking on day 37 were SARS-CoV-2 specific. The finding that pre-infection memory included some responding clones suggested that cross-reactive memory joined.

Via MiXCR, TCRdb re-called the 5' RACE reads, giving one row per CDR3 protein. The sample records roughly 150,000 distinct CDR3 sequences, roughly 14% being singletons. The table lists this clonotype with a few counts. Its specificity is unknown. Germline-derived CDR1 and CDR2 are LNHDA and SQIVND (reference sequence). CDR3 size: 14 residues. Trimming stripped 5 bases from V and 1 base from J, with 10 bases between. V gene TRBV19 combines with J gene TRBJ2-3, with D possibly being TRBD1 (6 bases). The sample comprised PBMCs or a T cell subset sorted from them (not recorded which). The TCR sequence derives from an adult woman who had mild COVID-19 (a few samples of this study predate the infection). Cell type and time point are not known. CDR3 region: CASSVGTRTDTQYF. The CDR3, as DNA: TGTGCCAGTAGTGTCGGGACACGCACAGATACGCAGTATTTT.